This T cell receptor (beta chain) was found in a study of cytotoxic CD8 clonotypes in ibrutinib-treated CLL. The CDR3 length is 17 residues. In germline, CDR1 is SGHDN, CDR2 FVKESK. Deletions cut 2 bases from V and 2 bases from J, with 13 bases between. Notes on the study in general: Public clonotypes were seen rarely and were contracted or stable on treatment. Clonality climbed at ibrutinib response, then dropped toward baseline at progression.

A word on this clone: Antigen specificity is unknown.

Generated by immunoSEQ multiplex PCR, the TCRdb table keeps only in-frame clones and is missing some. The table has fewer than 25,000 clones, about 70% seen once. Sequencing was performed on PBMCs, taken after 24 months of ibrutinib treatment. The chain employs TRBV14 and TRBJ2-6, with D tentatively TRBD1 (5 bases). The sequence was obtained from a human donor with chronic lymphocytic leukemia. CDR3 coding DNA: TGTGCCAGCAGCCAACAGGGAAATAACGCTGGGGCCAACGTCCTGACTTTC. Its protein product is CASSQQGNNAGANVLTF.